This TCR beta chain was identified during a study of blood T cell repertoires in COVID-19. Turning to the study itself: Italy, Spain and the United States were the sources of the convalescent and acute COVID-19 samples. The cDNA or gDNA used as material had been derived from T cells, B-cell-depleted T cells, or PBMCs.

Seattle-derived patients entered the study during active infection and were followed longitudinally. Original methodology: The authors estimated nucleated cell counts from reference gene primer amplification. Produced via immunoSEQ multiplex PCR; TCRdb's table is partial and in-frame only. V and J calls and clone size are copied from that table; D and trimming were computed from the DNA. The sample holds about 360,000 clones; 86% are singletons and the top ten take roughly 7.1%. Per germline, CDR1 LGHDT and CDR2 YNNKEL (reference sequence). The V and J ends lost 4 bases and 1 base, in that order; junction bases with no gene match: 9. The CDR3 is made up of 17 amino acids.

V gene TRBV3-1 (or the pseudogene TRBV3-2) combines with J gene TRBJ2-1; 8 bases agree with TRBD1. The sample consisted of peripheral blood. The origin of this receptor is an older woman with COVID-19, enrolled during active disease. The CDR3 spells CASSPSGQGASYNEQFF. The CDR3 nucleotides read TGTGCCAGCAGCCCATCCGGGCAGGGGGCTTCCTACAATGAGCAGTTCTTC.